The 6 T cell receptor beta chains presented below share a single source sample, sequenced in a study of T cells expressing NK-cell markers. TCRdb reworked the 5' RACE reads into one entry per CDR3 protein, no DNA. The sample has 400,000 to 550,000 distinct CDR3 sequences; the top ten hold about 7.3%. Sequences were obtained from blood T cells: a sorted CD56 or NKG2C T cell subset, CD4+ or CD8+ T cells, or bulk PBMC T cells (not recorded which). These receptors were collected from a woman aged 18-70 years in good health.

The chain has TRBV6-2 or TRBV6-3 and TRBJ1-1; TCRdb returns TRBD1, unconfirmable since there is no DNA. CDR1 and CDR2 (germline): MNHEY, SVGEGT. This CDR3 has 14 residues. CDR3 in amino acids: CASSYDAGVTEAFF.

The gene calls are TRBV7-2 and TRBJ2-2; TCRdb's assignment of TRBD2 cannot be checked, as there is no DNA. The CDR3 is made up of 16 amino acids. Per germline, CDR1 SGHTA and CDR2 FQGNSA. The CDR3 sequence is CASSLVGGVNTGELFF.

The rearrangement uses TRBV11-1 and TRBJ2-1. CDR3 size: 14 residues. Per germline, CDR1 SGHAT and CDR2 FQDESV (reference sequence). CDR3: CASSSAEFYNEQFF.

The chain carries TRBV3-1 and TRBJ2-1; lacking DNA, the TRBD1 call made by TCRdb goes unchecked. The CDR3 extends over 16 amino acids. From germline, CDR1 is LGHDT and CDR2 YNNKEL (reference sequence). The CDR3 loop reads CASSGPGRSVYNEQFF.

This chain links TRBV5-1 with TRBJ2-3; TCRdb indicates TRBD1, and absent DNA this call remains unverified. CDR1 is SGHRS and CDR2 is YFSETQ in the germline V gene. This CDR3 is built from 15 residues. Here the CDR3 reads CASSERGSRTDTQYF. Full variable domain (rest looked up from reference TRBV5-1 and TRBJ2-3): KAGVTQTPRYLIKTRGQQVTLSCSPISGHRSVSWYQQTPGQGLQFLFEYFSETQRNKGNFPGRFSGRQFSNSRSEMNVSTLELGDSALYLCASSERGSRTDTQYFGPGTRLTVL.

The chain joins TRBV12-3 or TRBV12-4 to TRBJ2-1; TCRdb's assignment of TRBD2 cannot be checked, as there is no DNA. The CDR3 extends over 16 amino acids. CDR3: CASRVNLAGAYNEQFF.